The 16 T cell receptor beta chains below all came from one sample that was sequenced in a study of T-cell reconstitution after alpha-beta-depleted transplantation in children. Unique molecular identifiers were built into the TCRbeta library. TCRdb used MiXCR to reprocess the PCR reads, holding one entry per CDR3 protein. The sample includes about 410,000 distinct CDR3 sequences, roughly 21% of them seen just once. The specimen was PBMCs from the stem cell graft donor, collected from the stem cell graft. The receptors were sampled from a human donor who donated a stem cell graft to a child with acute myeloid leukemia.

CDR3: CASSYWGMGTGELFF. Written as DNA, the CDR3 is TGTGCCAGCAGTTACTGGGGGATGGGCACCGGGGAGCTGTTTTTT. This rearrangement joins TRBV6-5 to TRBJ2-2; D may match TRBD1 or TRBD2 (5 bases each). The CDR3 has 15 amino acids. Germline V gives CDR1 MNHEY, CDR2 SVGAGI. V was cut by 1 base and J by 4 bases, with 10 bases left in between.

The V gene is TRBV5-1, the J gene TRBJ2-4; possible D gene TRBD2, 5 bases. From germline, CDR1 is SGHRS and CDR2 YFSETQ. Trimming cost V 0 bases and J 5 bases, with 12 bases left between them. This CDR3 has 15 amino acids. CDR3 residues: CASSLGRMRENIQYF. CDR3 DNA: TGCGCCAGCAGCTTGGGACGGATGAGGGAAAACATTCAGTACTTC.

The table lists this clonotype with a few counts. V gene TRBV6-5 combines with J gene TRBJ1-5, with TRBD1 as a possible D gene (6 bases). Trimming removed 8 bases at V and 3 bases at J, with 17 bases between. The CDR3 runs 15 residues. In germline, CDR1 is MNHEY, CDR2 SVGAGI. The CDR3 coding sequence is TGTGCCAGCCGGCCCCAGGGGCGAAACAATCAGCCCCAGCATTTT. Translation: CASRPQGRNNQPQHF.

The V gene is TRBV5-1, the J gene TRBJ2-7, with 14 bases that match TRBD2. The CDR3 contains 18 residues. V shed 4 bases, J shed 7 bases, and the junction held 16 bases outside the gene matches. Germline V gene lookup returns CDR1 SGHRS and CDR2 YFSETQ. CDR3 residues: CASSPGGTSGSPAGEQYF. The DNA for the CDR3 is TGCGCCAGCAGCCCCGGAGGGACTAGCGGGAGTCCCGCAGGAGAGCAGTACTTC.

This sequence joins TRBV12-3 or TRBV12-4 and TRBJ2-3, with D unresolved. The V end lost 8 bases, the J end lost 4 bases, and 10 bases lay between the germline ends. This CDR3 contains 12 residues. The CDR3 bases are TGTGCCAGCCATAGAGGCTCAGATACGCAGTATTTT. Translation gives CASHRGSDTQYF.

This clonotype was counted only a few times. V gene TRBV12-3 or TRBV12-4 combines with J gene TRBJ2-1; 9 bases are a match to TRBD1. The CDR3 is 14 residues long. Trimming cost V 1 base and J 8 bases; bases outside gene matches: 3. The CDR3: CASSLGTGDDEQFF. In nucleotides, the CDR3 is TGTGCCAGCAGTTTAGGGACAGGGGACGATGAGCAGTTCTTC.

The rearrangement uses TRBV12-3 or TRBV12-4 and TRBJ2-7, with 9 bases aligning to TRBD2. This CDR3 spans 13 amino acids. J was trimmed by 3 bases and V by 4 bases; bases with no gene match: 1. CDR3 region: CASSSSGDYEQYF. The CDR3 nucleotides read TGTGCCAGCAGTTCTAGCGGGGACTACGAGCAGTACTTC.

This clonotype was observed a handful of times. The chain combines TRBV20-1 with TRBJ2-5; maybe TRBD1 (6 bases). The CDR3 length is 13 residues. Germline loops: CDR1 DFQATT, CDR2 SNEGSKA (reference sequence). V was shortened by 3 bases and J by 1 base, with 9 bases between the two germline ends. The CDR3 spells CSARWTVQETQYF. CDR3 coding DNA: TGCAGTGCTAGGTGGACAGTCCAAGAGACCCAGTACTTC.

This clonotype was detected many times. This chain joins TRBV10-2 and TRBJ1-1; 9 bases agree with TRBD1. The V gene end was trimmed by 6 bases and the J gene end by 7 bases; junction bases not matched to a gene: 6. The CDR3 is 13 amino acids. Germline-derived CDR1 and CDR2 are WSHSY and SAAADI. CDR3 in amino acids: CASSGQGMGEAFF. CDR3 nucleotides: TGCGCCAGCAGCGGACAGGGGATGGGTGAAGCTTTCTTT.

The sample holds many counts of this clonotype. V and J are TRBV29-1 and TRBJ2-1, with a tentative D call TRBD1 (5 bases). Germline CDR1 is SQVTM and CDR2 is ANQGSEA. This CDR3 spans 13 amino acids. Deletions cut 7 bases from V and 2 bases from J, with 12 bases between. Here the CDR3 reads CSGGHPTYNEQFF. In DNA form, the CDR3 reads TGCAGCGGTGGACACCCAACCTACAATGAGCAGTTCTTC.

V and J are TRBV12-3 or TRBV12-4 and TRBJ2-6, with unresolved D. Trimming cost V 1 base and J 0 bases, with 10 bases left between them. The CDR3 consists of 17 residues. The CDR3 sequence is CASSLEMASSGANVLTF. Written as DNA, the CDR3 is TGTGCCAGCAGTTTAGAGATGGCGAGCTCTGGGGCCAACGTCCTGACTTTC.

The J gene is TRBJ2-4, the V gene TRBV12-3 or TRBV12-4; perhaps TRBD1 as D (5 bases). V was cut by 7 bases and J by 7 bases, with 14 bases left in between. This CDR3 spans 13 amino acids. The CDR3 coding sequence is TGTGCCAGCAAAGAAGGCAGGGTGAACATTCAGTACTTC. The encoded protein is CASKEGRVNIQYF.

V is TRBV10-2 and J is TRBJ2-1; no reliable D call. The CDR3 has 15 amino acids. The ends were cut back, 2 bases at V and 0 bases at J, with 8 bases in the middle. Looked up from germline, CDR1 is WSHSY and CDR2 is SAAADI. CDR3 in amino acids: CASSEVSVSYNEQFF. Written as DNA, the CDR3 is TGCGCCAGCAGTGAGGTCTCCGTCTCCTACAATGAGCAGTTCTTC.

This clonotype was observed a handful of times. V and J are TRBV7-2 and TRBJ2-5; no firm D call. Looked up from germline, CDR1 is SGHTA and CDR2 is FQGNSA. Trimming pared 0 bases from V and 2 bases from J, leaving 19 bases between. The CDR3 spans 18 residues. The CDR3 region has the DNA TGTGCCAGCAGCTTAGCGTCAATAGCTCGAACTCCTCAAGAGACCCAGTACTTC. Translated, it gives CASSLASIARTPQETQYF.

In nucleotides, the CDR3 is TGTGCCAGCAGCATCAGGGGCTCCACCTCTGGGGCCAACGTCCTGACTTTC. Its translation: CASSIRGSTSGANVLTF. The V call is TRBV27, the J call TRBJ2-6; D might be TRBD1 (6 bases). The V end lost 6 bases, the J end lost 0 bases, and 15 bases lay between the germline ends. Germline CDR1 and CDR2: MNHEY and SMNVEV (reference sequence). The length of the CDR3 is 17 residues.

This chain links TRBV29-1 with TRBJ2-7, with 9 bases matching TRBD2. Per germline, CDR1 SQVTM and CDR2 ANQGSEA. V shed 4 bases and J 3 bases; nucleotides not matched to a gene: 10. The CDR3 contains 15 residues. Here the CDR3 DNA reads TGCAGCGTTGGGCGGGGGGGGAGGAGCGGCTACGAGCAGTACTTC. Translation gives CSVGRGGRSGYEQYF.